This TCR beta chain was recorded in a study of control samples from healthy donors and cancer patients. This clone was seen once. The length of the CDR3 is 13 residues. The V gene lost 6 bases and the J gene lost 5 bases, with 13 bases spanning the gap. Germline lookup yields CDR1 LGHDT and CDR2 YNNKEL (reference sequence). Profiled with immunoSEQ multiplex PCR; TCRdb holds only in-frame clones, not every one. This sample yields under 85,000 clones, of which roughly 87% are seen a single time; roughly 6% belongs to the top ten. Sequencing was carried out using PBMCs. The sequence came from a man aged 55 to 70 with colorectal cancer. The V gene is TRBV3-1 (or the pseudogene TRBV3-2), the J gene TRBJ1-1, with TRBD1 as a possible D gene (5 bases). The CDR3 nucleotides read TGTGCCAGCAGACTCAGGGATGGGACTGAAGCTTTCTTT. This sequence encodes CASRLRDGTEAFF.